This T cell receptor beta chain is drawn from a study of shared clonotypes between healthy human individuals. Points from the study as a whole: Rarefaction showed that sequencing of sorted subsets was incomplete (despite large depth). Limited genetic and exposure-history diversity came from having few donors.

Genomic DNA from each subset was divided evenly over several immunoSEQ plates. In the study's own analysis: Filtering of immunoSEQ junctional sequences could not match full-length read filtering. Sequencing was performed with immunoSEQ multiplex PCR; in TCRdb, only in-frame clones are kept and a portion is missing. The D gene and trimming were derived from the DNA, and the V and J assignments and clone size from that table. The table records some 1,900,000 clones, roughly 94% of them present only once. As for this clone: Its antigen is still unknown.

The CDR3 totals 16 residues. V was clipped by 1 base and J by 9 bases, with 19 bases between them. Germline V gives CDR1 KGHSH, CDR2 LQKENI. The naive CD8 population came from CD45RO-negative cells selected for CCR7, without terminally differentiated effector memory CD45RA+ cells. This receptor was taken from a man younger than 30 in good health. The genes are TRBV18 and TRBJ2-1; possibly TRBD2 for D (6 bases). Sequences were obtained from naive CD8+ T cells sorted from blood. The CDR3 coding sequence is TGTGCCAGCTCACCACGGGAGGCGTTCCCCCGAGGTGAGCAGTTCTTC. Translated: CASSPREAFPRGEQFF.